One and the same sample provided the 32 T cell receptor beta chains below, sequenced in a study of blood T cell repertoires in COVID-19. Assay: immunoSEQ multiplex PCR; the TCRdb copy retains only in-frame clones and omits some. Among under 200,000 clones listed, about nine tenths were seen once. Sample: peripheral blood. These receptors were obtained from a man aged 18 to 35 with active or convalescent COVID-19.

The chain is built from TRBV3-1 (or the pseudogene TRBV3-2) and TRBJ1-2; D might be TRBD1 (6 bases). From germline, CDR1 is LGHDT and CDR2 YNNKEL (reference sequence). Deletions cut 4 bases from V and 5 bases from J, with 14 bases between. CDR3 size: 14 residues. The CDR3 spells CASSPPATGYGYTF. The CDR3 nucleotides read TGTGCCAGCAGCCCGCCGGCGACAGGATATGGCTACACCTTC.

This chain connects TRBV6-5 to TRBJ2-7; D is perhaps TRBD1 (5 bases). This CDR3 is built from 13 residues. The V end lost 11 bases, the J end lost 5 bases, and 19 bases lay between the germline ends. Germline V gene lookup returns CDR1 MNHEY and CDR2 SVGAGI. The CDR3 DNA follows: TGTGCCTACAACTCACAGGTGTTCCACGAGCAGTACTTC. Translation gives CAYNSQVFHEQYF.

V and J are TRBV3-1 (or the pseudogene TRBV3-2) and TRBJ2-3; tentatively, D is TRBD2 (7 bases). The germline CDR1 and CDR2 sequences are LGHDT and YNNKEL (reference sequence). Trimming stripped 1 base from V and 1 base from J, with 15 bases between. The CDR3 has 17 residues. CDR3 in amino acids: CASSQGRGGRGTDTQYF. The CDR3 nucleotides read TGTGCCAGCAGCCAAGGTCGCGGGGGCCGCGGCACAGATACGCAGTATTTT.

The chain recombines TRBV5-5 with TRBJ2-1, with a tentative D call TRBD1 (6 bases). Trimming took 3 bases from V and 8 from J, leaving 9 bases between them. This CDR3 spans 12 amino acids. Looked up from germline, CDR1 is SGHKS and CDR2 is YYEKEE (reference sequence). Here the CDR3 reads CASSSTGHEQFF. CDR3 in DNA: TGTGCCAGCAGCTCGACAGGTCATGAGCAGTTCTTC.

The chain joins TRBV5-4 to TRBJ2-5; 14 bases are a match to TRBD2. Germline CDR1 is SGHNT and CDR2 is YYREEE (reference sequence). This CDR3 has 15 amino acids. V was pared by 4 bases and J by 5 bases, with 4 bases of the junction left unmatched. For the CDR3, the DNA is TGTGCCAGCAGCACGGGACTAGCGGGGGTTGAGACCCAGTACTTC. Protein sequence: CASSTGLAGVETQYF.

A few counts support this clone. The chain employs TRBV7-2 and TRBJ2-1, with a possible D match to TRBD1 (5 bases). CDR1 is SGHTA, CDR2 FQGNSA, per germline. The CDR3 spans 14 residues. V was trimmed by 4 bases and J by 3 bases, leaving 10 bases between them. CDR3 sequence reads: CASSSARDYNEQFF. CDR3 sequence (DNA): TGTGCCAGCAGCTCAGCCAGGGACTACAATGAGCAGTTCTTC.

This chain joins TRBV9 and TRBJ1-6, with D perhaps matching TRBD1 (5 bases). Germline V gene lookup returns CDR1 SGDLS and CDR2 YYNGEE. This CDR3 comprises 13 residues. Trimming took off 2 bases at V and 7 bases at J, with 7 bases between the two ends. The CDR3 here is CASSVTENSPLHF. The DNA for the CDR3 is TGTGCCAGCAGCGTGACAGAAAATTCACCCCTCCACTTT.

The chain carries TRBV30 and TRBJ1-1; D remains ambiguous. Germline V gives CDR1 GTSNPN, CDR2 SVGIG (reference sequence). There are 13 residues in the CDR3. V was clipped by 0 bases and J by 2 bases, with 7 bases between them. CDR3 residues: CAWSVVSNTEAFF. Here the CDR3 DNA reads TGTGCCTGGAGTGTAGTCAGTAACACTGAAGCTTTCTTT.

The chain uses TRBV3-1 (or the pseudogene TRBV3-2) and TRBJ2-7; 8 bases line up with TRBD1. This CDR3 has 16 residues. The V gene's germline CDR1 is LGHDT and CDR2 YNNKEL (reference sequence). After removal of 3 bases from V and 5 bases from J, the junction contained 12 bases not matched to a gene. The CDR3 here is CASSHPSGGQVHEQYF. CDR3 nucleotides: TGTGCCAGCAGCCATCCCTCCGGGGGACAGGTCCACGAGCAGTACTTC.

This chain connects TRBV2 to TRBJ1-4; 11 bases are a match to TRBD1. V was pared by 5 bases and J by 6 bases, with 2 bases of the junction left unmatched. Per the germline V gene, CDR1 is SNHLY and CDR2 is FYNNEI. CDR3 length: 14 residues. CDR3 DNA sequence: TGTGCCAGCAGTAGGACAGGGGGCGATGAAAAACTGTTTTTT. Its protein is CASSRTGGDEKLFF.

The CDR3 loop is CASSLDGGDGETQYF. The DNA for the CDR3 is TGCGCCAGCAGCTTGGATGGGGGGGACGGAGAGACCCAGTACTTC. The V call is TRBV5-1, the J call TRBJ2-5, with 7 bases matching TRBD2. V shed 0 bases, J shed 4 bases, and the junction held 6 bases outside the gene matches. This CDR3 has 15 amino acids. Germline assignment: CDR1 SGHRS and CDR2 YFSETQ.

V usage is TRBV5-1 and J usage is TRBJ1-2; TRBD1 aligns across 7 bases. V gave up 0 bases and J gave up 6 bases; unmatched junction bases: 5. This CDR3 comprises 14 residues. Germline lookup yields CDR1 SGHRS and CDR2 YFSETQ. In DNA form, the CDR3 reads TGCGCCAGCAGCTTGGTAGGGGGCTATAATGGCTACACCTTC. As protein: CASSLVGGYNGYTF.

The chain combines TRBV7-8 with TRBJ1-5, with D tentatively TRBD1 (5 bases). CDR3 length: 17 amino acids. Germline CDR1 SGHVS, CDR2 FQNEAQ. V lost 5 bases, J lost 0 bases, and 17 bases lay in between. The CDR3: CASSAVVWGYSNQPQHF. DNA of the CDR3: TGTGCCAGCAGCGCGGTGGTCTGGGGCTATAGCAATCAGCCCCAGCATTTT.

The chain recombines TRBV30 with TRBJ2-7; 10 bases are a match to TRBD2. V shed 7 bases and J 2 bases; nucleotides not matched to a gene: 5. CDR3 size: 13 residues. From germline, CDR1 is GTSNPN and CDR2 SVGIG (reference sequence). This CDR3 reads CAYIAGGTYEQYF. As DNA, the CDR3 is TGTGCCTACATAGCGGGGGGAACCTACGAGCAGTACTTC. The full variable domain, rest sourced from reference TRBV30 and TRBJ2-7, is SQTIHQWPATLVQPVGSPLSLECTVEGTSNPNLYWYRQAAGRGLQLLFYSVGIGQISSEVPQNLSASRPQDRQFILSSKKLLLSDSGFYLCAYIAGGTYEQYFGPGTRLTVT.

V is TRBV10-3 and J is TRBJ2-3; 8 positions agree with TRBD1. With 2 bases clipped from V and 4 bases from J, the junction kept 5 bases outside the gene matches. The CDR3 runs to 15 residues. The germline CDR1 and CDR2 sequences are ENHRY and SYGVKD. The DNA of the CDR3 is TGTGCCATCAGTGAGCCTAGACAGGGGCCAGATACGCAGTATTTT. This gives the protein CAISEPRQGPDTQYF.

The chain couples TRBV5-1 to TRBJ1-2, with D perhaps TRBD1 (5 bases). V lost 4 bases, J lost 2 bases, and 9 bases lay in between. Germline V lookup: CDR1 SGHRS, CDR2 YFSETQ. The length of the CDR3 is 13 residues. CDR3 sequence (DNA): TGCGCCAGCAGCCCAGGGCGAAACTATGGCTACACCTTC. Translation gives CASSPGRNYGYTF.

The J gene is TRBJ1-1, the V gene TRBV3-1 (or the pseudogene TRBV3-2); TRBD1 is a possible D gene (6 bases). Germline V gene sequence: CDR1 LGHDT, CDR2 YNNKEL (reference sequence). Trimming took off 2 bases at V and 8 bases at J, with 21 bases between the two ends. CDR3 length: 16 amino acids. Here the CDR3 reads CASSQFPTGTAPEAFF. The CDR3 DNA follows: TGTGCCAGCAGCCAATTCCCCACAGGGACCGCACCAGAAGCTTTCTTT.

The chain recombines TRBV6-1 with TRBJ1-1; possibly TRBD1 for D (5 bases). V was clipped by 3 bases and J by 3 bases, with 11 bases between them. Germline lookup yields CDR1 MNHNS and CDR2 SASEGT. The CDR3 totals 14 residues. Here the CDR3 DNA reads TGTGCCAGCAGTGAGGGCGGGGGTTACACTGAAGCTTTCTTT. Encoded protein: CASSEGGGYTEAFF.

The chain links TRBV9 to TRBJ2-3, with a possible D match to TRBD1 (5 bases). Germline CDR1 reads SGDLS; CDR2 reads YYNGEE. V lost 1 base, J lost 2 bases, and 11 bases lay in between. This CDR3 has 15 residues. CDR3: CASSVRGQTTDTQYF. In DNA form, the CDR3 reads TGTGCCAGCAGCGTAAGGGGCCAAACCACAGATACGCAGTATTTT.

This clone was detected only once. The chain has TRBV18 and TRBJ1-4, with D maybe TRBD1 (6 bases). From germline, CDR1 is KGHSH and CDR2 LQKENI. This CDR3 spans 16 amino acids. The ends were cut back, 6 bases at V and 1 base at J, with 15 bases in the middle. The CDR3 DNA is TGTGCCAGCTCCCAATTCTCCAGGGGAACTAATGAAAAACTGTTTTTT. Protein sequence: CASSQFSRGTNEKLFF. Together with reference TRBV18 and TRBJ1-4, the CDR3 gives the full variable domain: NAGVMQNPRHLVRRRGQEARLRCSPMKGHSHVYWYRQLPEEGLKFMVYLQKENIIDESGMPKERFSAEFPKEGPSILRIQQVVRGDSAAYFCASSQFSRGTNEKLFFGSGTQLSVL.

This chain joins TRBV5-1 and TRBJ2-2; the D is unclear. Trimming took 6 bases from V and 0 from J, leaving 9 bases between them. The germline V gene has CDR1 SGHRS and CDR2 YFSETQ. The CDR3 sequence is 14 residues long. CDR3 sequence: CASNSYANTGELFF. The CDR3 DNA follows: TGCGCCAGCAACTCCTACGCGAACACCGGGGAGCTGTTTTTT.

This chain joins TRBV7-2 and TRBJ1-2, with TRBD1 identical over 9 bases. CDR1 is SGHTA, CDR2 FQGNSA, per germline. With V trimmed by 0 bases and J by 2 bases, 1 base remained unmatched. The CDR3 sequence is 15 residues long. CDR3 in DNA: TGTGCCAGCAGCTTAGCGGGACAGGGAAACTATGGCTACACCTTC. Residues: CASSLAGQGNYGYTF.

This chain connects TRBV6-5 to TRBJ1-1; TRBD1 agrees at 7 bases. J gave up 1 base and V 4 bases, and 3 bases lay outside the gene matches. Germline V lookup: CDR1 MNHEY, CDR2 SVGAGI. CDR3 size: 14 residues. CDR3 residues: CASSSRTGNTEAFF. The CDR3 DNA follows: TGTGCCAGCAGTTCCCGGACAGGGAACACTGAAGCTTTCTTT.

This rearrangement joins TRBV3-1 (or the pseudogene TRBV3-2) to TRBJ1-2; no definite D call. V was clipped by 6 bases and J by 13 bases, with 18 bases between them. Germline loops: CDR1 LGHDT, CDR2 YNNKEL (reference sequence). The CDR3 has 12 residues. The CDR3 region has the DNA TGTGCCAGCAGTCCAAGTGGCCTTTCTGGCACCTTC. Translating it yields CASSPSGLSGTF.

This clone was counted once. The chain carries TRBV6-5 and TRBJ1-2; possibly TRBD1 for D (5 bases). Germline CDR1 is MNHEY and CDR2 is SVGAGI. Trimming stripped 4 bases from V and 2 bases from J, with 8 bases between. This CDR3 region has 13 residues. In nucleotides, the CDR3 is TGTGCCAGCAGTTTAGACAGCAACTATGGCTACACCTTC. It is translated as CASSLDSNYGYTF.

This clone was seen a single time. The gene calls are TRBV2 and TRBJ1-2; 8 positions match TRBD1. The V gene end was trimmed by 6 bases and the J gene end by 5 bases; junction bases not matched to a gene: 8. Per germline, CDR1 SNHLY and CDR2 FYNNEI. The CDR3 covers 14 residues. The CDR3 coding sequence is TGTGCCAGCAGACCAAGGGACAGGCTGTATGGCTACACCTTC. Residues: CASRPRDRLYGYTF.

The chain has TRBV11-2 and TRBJ1-1, with D uncertain. Germline V lookup: CDR1 SGHAT, CDR2 FQNNGV. Deletions cut 5 bases from V and 11 bases from J, with 15 bases between. The CDR3 has 12 amino acids. The CDR3 loop is CASSTYSDEAFF. The DNA of the CDR3 is TGTGCCAGCAGCACCTACAGTGATGAGGCTTTCTTT.

The chain links TRBV6-5 to TRBJ2-1, with TRBD2 matching over 9 bases. CDR3 length: 15 amino acids. J was trimmed by 4 bases and V by 6 bases; bases with no gene match: 7. Germline lookup yields CDR1 MNHEY and CDR2 SVGAGI. The CDR3 region has the DNA TGTGCCAGCAGACCCGGCGGGGGGGGATACAATGAGCAGTTCTTC. This translates into CASRPGGGGYNEQFF.

The gene calls are TRBV9 and TRBJ1-3, with D unclear. V lost 1 base, J lost 0 bases, and 5 bases lay in between. This CDR3 region has 14 residues. Germline loops: CDR1 SGDLS, CDR2 YYNGEE. The CDR3 sequence: CASSVQDSGNTIYF. CDR3 in DNA: TGTGCCAGCAGCGTACAGGACTCTGGAAACACCATATATTTT.

CDR3: CASSEGRGSSTDTQYF. As DNA, the CDR3 is TGTGCCAGCAGCGAGGGGAGGGGCTCTAGCACAGATACGCAGTATTTT. The chain is built from TRBV2 and TRBJ2-3; 7 bases are shared with TRBD2. V trimming: 6 bases; J trimming: 0 bases; junction bases outside the gene matches: 9. Germline V gene data show CDR1 as SNHLY and CDR2 as FYNNEI. The length of the CDR3 is 16 residues.

The chain carries TRBV6-6 and TRBJ1-1; 11 nucleotides agree with TRBD1. V trimming: 5 bases; J trimming: 4 bases; junction bases outside the gene matches: 12. Germline CDR1 reads MNHNY; CDR2 reads SVGAGI (reference sequence). The CDR3 covers 17 residues. The CDR3 sequence: CASSPTRTGGSGTEAFF. The CDR3, as DNA: TGTGCCAGCAGTCCGACGCGGACAGGGGGCAGCGGCACTGAAGCTTTCTTT.

The chain is built from TRBV7-9 and TRBJ2-5, with TRBD1 matching 10 bases. The V gene's germline CDR1 is SEHNR and CDR2 FQNEAQ (reference sequence). This CDR3 comprises 15 residues. V lost 5 bases to trimming and J lost 4 bases; unmatched junction nucleotides: 7. CDR3 protein: CASSHGTGVRETQYF. CDR3 coding DNA: TGTGCCAGCAGCCACGGGACAGGGGTTCGAGAGACCCAGTACTTC.